The 23 T cell receptor beta chains listed next were all sequenced from one sample in a study of T cell repertoires in cytomegalovirus infection. A single record per CDR3 protein comes from TCRdb applying MiXCR to the reads. Seen here are 130,000 or so distinct CDR3 sequences, about 6.3% observed once, and the top ten hold approximately 19%. Sequencing was done on a sample of PBMCs. These receptors all stem from a human donor in good health (CMV status not recorded). Some clones in this sample may be carry-over from other donors' samples.

This clonotype showed up many times. The genes are TRBV30 and TRBJ1-5, with 8 nucleotides matching TRBD1. With 5 bases clipped from V and 7 bases from J, the junction kept 10 bases outside the gene matches. CDR1 and CDR2 from the germline V gene are GTSNPN and SVGIG (reference sequence). CDR3 size: 14 residues. CDR3 residues: CAWGSDRGGQPQHF. The CDR3, as DNA: TGTGCCTGGGGCTCCGACAGGGGAGGGCAGCCCCAGCATTTT.

This clonotype was found many times. This chain connects TRBV25-1 to TRBJ1-2; 7 positions match TRBD1. CDR1 is MGHDK and CDR2 is SYGVNS in the germline V gene. This CDR3 spans 17 amino acids. Trimming cost V 0 bases and J 1 base; bases outside gene matches: 8. The DNA for the CDR3 is TGTGCCAGCAGTGAATATACAACGGGACAGCGTAACTATGGCTACACCTTC. Translated, it gives CASSEYTTGQRNYGYTF.

This clonotype was observed at least ten times. This chain links TRBV6-5 with TRBJ1-1; no clear D. The CDR3 is 14 residues long. CDR1 MNHEY and CDR2 SVGAGI come from the germline V gene. V lost 2 bases and J 0 bases, leaving 7 bases between the germline ends. CDR3 nucleotide sequence: TGTGCCAGCAGTTACCAAGCAGTGAACACTGAAGCTTTCTTT. As protein: CASSYQAVNTEAFF.

The J gene is TRBJ2-1, the V gene TRBV20-1; either TRBD1 or TRBD2 may fit D (5 bases each). From germline, CDR1 is DFQATT and CDR2 SNEGSKA (reference sequence). V was shortened by 5 bases and J by 9 bases, with 17 bases between the two germline ends. The CDR3 runs 13 residues. CDR3 sequence reads: CSAWDPTVGEQFF. In DNA, the CDR3 is TGCAGTGCTTGGGACCCCACAGTCGGTGAGCAGTTCTTC.

This rearrangement joins TRBV20-1 to TRBJ2-5; possible D gene TRBD1, 5 bases. The CDR3 consists of 14 residues. Germline lookup yields CDR1 DFQATT and CDR2 SNEGSKA (reference sequence). Trimming left V 1 base short and J 5 bases short, with 14 bases between. This CDR3 is CSARGGERTETQYF. The CDR3 DNA follows: TGCAGTGCTAGAGGGGGCGAACGGACGGAGACCCAGTACTTC.

This clonotype was recorded at least ten times. The chain has TRBV10-3 and TRBJ2-3; 13 bases match TRBD2. Germline CDR1 is ENHRY and CDR2 is SYGVKD. The CDR3 runs 17 residues. J lost 5 bases, V lost 5 bases, and 10 bases had no gene match. CDR3 amino acids: CAISRAGLAGIGDTQYF. CDR3 DNA sequence: TGTGCCATCAGTCGCGCGGGACTAGCGGGGATCGGAGATACGCAGTATTTT.

Only a few counts were recorded for this clonotype. The V call is TRBV6-2 or TRBV6-3, the J call TRBJ1-2, with D hard to call. The germline V gene has CDR1 MNHEY and CDR2 SVGEGT. V was clipped by 0 bases and J by 5 bases, with 16 bases between them. The CDR3 spans 16 residues. The CDR3 region has the DNA TGTGCCAGCAGTTACTCGCGGTCTGGTGACCCTTATGGCTACACCTTC. It encodes CASSYSRSGDPYGYTF.

This clonotype was counted many times. V and J are TRBV7-2 and TRBJ1-5; possibly TRBD1 for D (5 bases). The CDR3 length is 14 residues. The V gene's germline CDR1 is SGHTA and CDR2 FQGNSA. Trimming cost V 7 bases and J 5 bases, with 15 bases left between them. The CDR3 DNA follows: TGTGCCAGCACCATCCTCTTGGGGGATCAGCCCCAGCATTTT. Encoded protein: CASTILLGDQPQHF.

In its sample, this clonotype was seen many times. This rearrangement joins TRBV7-2 to TRBJ1-2; 11 bases match TRBD1. The CDR3 totals 15 residues. Looked up from germline, CDR1 is SGHTA and CDR2 is FQGNSA. Trimming removed 4 bases from V and 4 bases from J; junction bases left unmatched: 5. The CDR3 DNA is TGTGCCAGCAGCTCCCCGGGACAGGGGGTCTATGGCTACACCTTC. Amino acid sequence: CASSSPGQGVYGYTF.

This clonotype was picked up many times. The J gene is TRBJ1-5, the V gene TRBV7-2; D call uncertain. CDR1 and CDR2 from the germline V gene are SGHTA and FQGNSA. CDR3 length equals 14 residues. Between the trimmed V and J ends, which lost 2 bases and 5 bases, there was a span of 10 bases. CDR3 DNA: TGTGCCAGCAGCTTACAGCCCTTTTATCAGCCCCAGCATTTT. This encodes CASSLQPFYQPQHF.

This clonotype was observed a few times. V is TRBV18 and J is TRBJ1-3; unclear D gene. The germline CDR1 and CDR2 sequences are KGHSH and LQKENI. Trimming shortened V by 3 bases and J by 3 bases, and 12 bases separated the two germline ends. The CDR3 runs to 15 residues. The CDR3: CASSPEGSGGNTIYF. CDR3 sequence (DNA): TGTGCCAGCTCACCGGAGGGATCGGGTGGAAACACCATATATTTT.

The V and J genes are TRBV13 and TRBJ1-2, with a weak D call TRBD1 (6 bases). This CDR3 contains 14 residues. Germline loops: CDR1 PRHDT, CDR2 FYEKMQ (reference sequence). Trimming took 6 bases from V and 4 from J, leaving 15 bases between them. The CDR3 reads CASRKGGSGYGYTF. Here the CDR3 DNA reads TGTGCCAGCAGAAAGGGGGGATCGGGCTATGGCTACACCTTC. The variable domain in full, completed from reference TRBV13 and TRBJ1-2, reads AAGVIQSPRHLIKEKRETATLKCYPIPRHDTVYWYQQGPGQDPQFLISFYEKMQSDKGSIPDRFSAQQFSDYHSELNMSSLELGDSALYFCASRKGGSGYGYTFGSGTRLTVV.

This clonotype came up many times. The V call is TRBV7-2, the J call TRBJ2-7; 8 nucleotides line up with TRBD1. J was trimmed by 3 bases and V by 2 bases; bases with no gene match: 12. The CDR3 sequence is 17 residues long. Germline V lookup: CDR1 SGHTA, CDR2 FQGNSA. CDR3 nucleotides: TGTGCCAGCAGCTTAAGGGGCGGGACAGGCCAACTCTACGAGCAGTACTTC. This sequence encodes CASSLRGGTGQLYEQYF.

The chain couples TRBV3-1 to TRBJ1-2; no definite D call. Germline CDR1 is LGHDT and CDR2 is YNNKEL (reference sequence). CDR3 length: 14 residues. Trimming removed 0 bases at V and 8 bases at J, with 13 bases between. As DNA, the CDR3 is TGTGCCAGCAGCCAAGATTTGCAGGTTCAAGGCTACACCTTC. This translates into CASSQDLQVQGYTF.

Turning to this clonotype: This may stem from a read error, because a much larger clone lies one nucleotide away. This sequence joins TRBV19 and TRBJ2-1, with 8 nucleotides matching TRBD1. Germline lookup yields CDR1 LNHDA and CDR2 SQIVND (reference sequence). The CDR3 has 15 amino acids. The CDR3 DNA follows: TGTGCCAGTCGTATGCCGGACAGGGAGTCGAAGGAGCAGTTCTTC. Amino acids: CASRMPDRESKEQFF.

This clonotype was detected ten times or more. The chain recombines TRBV7-2 with TRBJ1-2; tentative D call: TRBD1 (6 bases). V was pared by 2 bases and J by 4 bases, with 14 bases between. CDR1 is SGHTA and CDR2 is FQGNSA in the germline V gene. The CDR3 length is 15 residues. The CDR3 nucleotides are TGTGCCAGCAGCTTAACTTCGGGGACACCCTATGGCTACACCTTC. As protein: CASSLTSGTPYGYTF.

The sample holds many counts of this clonotype. The junction does not match germline at one end; this may be a read error. The chain uses TRBV2 and TRBJ2-3; maybe TRBD2 (7 bases). Germline assignment: CDR1 SNHLY and CDR2 FYNNEI. The CDR3 has 11 residues. CDR3 nucleotide sequence: TGTGCCAGCAGTGATGGGCGGGGGACACTCTTT. It codes for CASSDGRGTLF.

V usage is TRBV7-9 and J usage is TRBJ2-3; 7 bases match TRBD2. This CDR3 spans 16 amino acids. V lost 0 bases and J lost 2; bases outside the gene matches: 5. The V gene's germline CDR1 is SEHNR and CDR2 FQNEAQ (reference sequence). The CDR3 spells CASSLARRGNTDTQYF. As DNA, the CDR3 is TGTGCCAGCAGCTTAGCGAGGCGGGGGAACACAGATACGCAGTATTTT.

There are a few counts of this clonotype. The rearrangement uses TRBV6-2 or TRBV6-3 and TRBJ1-1; 9 bases align to TRBD1. J gave up 4 bases and V 5 bases, and 14 bases lay outside the gene matches. Germline values: CDR1 MNHEY, CDR2 SVGEGT. The CDR3 loop spans 17 amino acids. CDR3 bases: TGTGCCAGCAGTCCGATCCACCTGAAGACAGGGGGCACTGAAGCTTTCTTT. This codes for CASSPIHLKTGGTEAFF.

The chain joins TRBV6-2 or TRBV6-3 to TRBJ2-5; D not certain. CDR1 and CDR2 (germline): MNHEY, SVGEGT. Trimming pared 8 bases from V and 2 bases from J, leaving 9 bases between. The CDR3 is made up of 12 amino acids. The CDR3 DNA reads as TGTGCCAGCGCAAGGTGGCAAGAGACCCAGTACTTC. Its translation: CASARWQETQYF.

This clonotype came up many times. The chain has TRBV7-2 and TRBJ1-1, with TRBD1 as a possible D gene (5 bases). Germline-derived CDR1 and CDR2 are SGHTA and FQGNSA. V lost 4 bases and J lost 3, with 12 bases in between. This CDR3 comprises 14 residues. DNA for the CDR3: TGTGCCAGCAGCTCAAGTGGACAACACACTGAAGCTTTCTTT. This gives the protein CASSSSGQHTEAFF.

This clonotype showed up many times. The chain has TRBV7-2 and TRBJ1-2; no clear D. CDR3 length: 16 amino acids. Trimming stripped 0 bases from V and 2 bases from J, with 13 bases between. The V gene's germline CDR1 is SGHTA and CDR2 FQGNSA. CDR3 sequence (DNA): TGTGCCAGCAGCTTAGCGTTCGGCAAGCCCAACTATGGCTACACCTTC. Amino acid sequence: CASSLAFGKPNYGYTF.

A remark on this clonotype: This may come from a read error, since a much larger clone is one base off. No conserved phenylalanine or tryptophan ends this CDR3, so it is likely a read error. This chain uses TRBV11-2 with TRBJ1-4; 7 nucleotides agree with TRBD1. Germline trimming cut 5 bases from V and 7 bases from J; bases unmatched to any gene: 22. The CDR3 runs 19 residues. Per the germline V gene, CDR1 is SGHAT and CDR2 is FQNNGV. This CDR3 is CASSPGGQRARARAEKLFY. CDR3 in DNA: TGTGCCAGCAGCCCTGGGGGACAGCGGGCCCGTGCCCGGGCTGAAAAACTGTTTTAT.